The 20 T cell receptor beta chains given below trace back to one sample, sequenced in a study of blood T cell repertoires in COVID-19. Here immunoSEQ multiplex PCR was the method, and the copy in TCRdb shows in-frame clones only, minus some. The data hold around 250,000 clones, with around 86% observed a single time. Sequenced material: PBMCs or T cells enriched from blood (not recorded which). The receptor set was obtained from a woman in her forties or fifties who had recovered from COVID-19.

V gene TRBV3-1 (or the pseudogene TRBV3-2) combines with J gene TRBJ1-4; TRBD1 might be the D (5 bases). The CDR3 extends over 19 amino acids. Germline CDR1 LGHDT, CDR2 YNNKEL (reference sequence). V was cut by 3 bases and J by 8 bases, with 28 bases left in between. The CDR3 coding sequence is TGTGCCAGCAGCCATCCCCCAGCGGGCTACAGGACCGGGGAAGAAAAACTGTTTTTT. This sequence encodes CASSHPPAGYRTGEEKLFF.

The chain combines TRBV2 with TRBJ1-1, with 8 positions matching TRBD1. CDR3 length: 14 residues. Germline CDR1 and CDR2: SNHLY and FYNNEI. V was pared by 8 bases and J by 1 base, with 6 bases of the junction left unmatched. The DNA of the CDR3 is TGTGCCAGCGAGCGGGACAGGACGAACACTGAAGCTTTCTTT. Its translation: CASERDRTNTEAFF.

This chain uses TRBV24-1 with TRBJ2-7, with TRBD1 matching 9 bases. The CDR3 sequence is 15 residues long. The V gene's germline CDR1 is KGHDR and CDR2 SFDVKD. After removal of 5 bases from V and 3 bases from J, the junction contained 7 bases not matched to a gene. CDR3 residues: CATSATDRGSYEQYF. Here the CDR3 DNA reads TGTGCCACCAGTGCAACGGACAGGGGCAGCTACGAGCAGTACTTC.

This clone has only a few counts. The chain links TRBV7-9 to TRBJ1-2, with D perhaps matching TRBD1 (6 bases). Germline CDR1 SEHNR, CDR2 FQNEAQ (reference sequence). V lost 3 bases and J lost 2, with 13 bases in between. The CDR3 runs 15 residues. CDR3 sequence (DNA): TGTGCCAGCAGCTTCCACAGGGATCAGAACTATGGCTACACCTTC. Translating gives CASSFHRDQNYGYTF.

This chain links TRBV6-4 with TRBJ1-1; 10 nucleotides agree with TRBD1. J lost 5 bases, V lost 6 bases, and 6 bases had no gene match. This CDR3 has 14 residues. Germline CDR1 and CDR2: MRHNA and SNTAGT. The CDR3 loop reads CASSRTGGYTEAFF. As DNA, the CDR3 is TGTGCCAGCAGCCGGACAGGGGGGTATACTGAAGCTTTCTTT.

J is TRBJ1-4 and V is TRBV7-2; 7 nucleotides align to TRBD1. V was clipped by 5 bases and J by 7 bases; unmatched bases: 7. The CDR3 has 14 residues. In germline, CDR1 is SGHTA, CDR2 FQGNSA. This CDR3 reads CASSADRVGEKLFF. CDR3 nucleotide sequence: TGTGCCAGCAGCGCAGACAGGGTTGGTGAAAAACTGTTTTTT.

V and J are TRBV5-1 and TRBJ1-1, with D tentatively TRBD1 (5 bases). The CDR3 runs 15 residues. Germline values: CDR1 SGHRS, CDR2 YFSETQ. V gave up 6 bases and J gave up 0 bases, with 15 bases separating them. The CDR3 bases are TGCGCCAGCACCAATGACGGGGGACTGAACACTGAAGCTTTCTTT. It is translated as CASTNDGGLNTEAFF.

This clone was observed once. The V gene is TRBV27, the J gene TRBJ1-6; 8 bases match TRBD1. The CDR3 is 17 residues long. The junction had 14 bases not matched to a gene; V was cut back by 5 bases and J by 8 bases. Germline V gives CDR1 MNHEY, CDR2 SMNVEV (reference sequence). The CDR3 DNA reads TGTGCCAGCAGTAGGGACAGGCGGGGTTCCGGGGATTCACCCCTCCACTTT. It is translated as CASSRDRRGSGDSPLHF.

This chain connects TRBV18 to TRBJ1-1; 9 bases line up with TRBD1. Germline V CDR1 and CDR2: KGHSH, LQKENI. Trimming at V came to 3 bases and at J to 8 bases, leaving 4 bases not matched to a gene. CDR3 length: 13 residues. CDR3 residues: CASSPGTGKEAFF. The CDR3 nucleotides read TGTGCCAGCTCACCCGGGACAGGGAAGGAAGCTTTCTTT.

The chain joins TRBV5-1 to TRBJ2-3; possible D gene TRBD1, 6 bases. The CDR3 extends over 15 amino acids. Trimming took 5 bases from V and 4 from J, leaving 17 bases between them. CDR1 and CDR2 from the germline V gene are SGHRS and YFSETQ. The CDR3 sequence is CASSIGQFGADTQYF. The CDR3 DNA sequence: TGCGCCAGCAGTATTGGACAGTTCGGCGCAGATACGCAGTATTTT. The full variable domain, its missing parts supplied by reference TRBV5-1 and TRBJ2-3, is KAGVTQTPRYLIKTRGQQVTLSCSPISGHRSVSWYQQTPGQGLQFLFEYFSETQRNKGNFPGRFSGRQFSNSRSEMNVSTLELGDSALYLCASSIGQFGADTQYFGPGTRLTVL.

V gene TRBV5-1 combines with J gene TRBJ2-7; no firm D call. The germline V gene has CDR1 SGHRS and CDR2 YFSETQ. V was shortened by 7 bases and J by 2 bases, with 13 bases between the two germline ends. The CDR3 consists of 13 residues. The CDR3 DNA sequence: TGCGCCAGCCATATGGAGCAAGCCTACGAGCAGTACTTC. Translating it yields CASHMEQAYEQYF.

The chain links TRBV19 to TRBJ1-2; D is unresolved. V was clipped by 6 bases and J by 0 bases, with 8 bases between them. The CDR3 has 13 amino acids. The V gene's germline CDR1 is LNHDA and CDR2 SQIVND (reference sequence). The CDR3 sequence is CASRAPSNYGYTF. CDR3 in DNA: TGTGCCAGTAGGGCCCCGTCTAACTATGGCTACACCTTC.

The chain has TRBV3-1 (or the pseudogene TRBV3-2) and TRBJ2-1, with TRBD1 matching over 12 bases. The V and J ends lost 3 bases and 8 bases, in that order; junction bases with no gene match: 8. The CDR3 has 16 residues. Germline V lookup: CDR1 LGHDT, CDR2 YNNKEL (reference sequence). CDR3 protein: CASSHLTGTGGDEQFF. The CDR3 bases are TGTGCCAGCAGCCACTTAACCGGGACAGGGGGCGATGAGCAGTTCTTC.

V usage is TRBV28 and J usage is TRBJ1-6; D is possibly TRBD1 (6 bases). V lost 6 bases, J lost 8 bases, and 20 bases lay in between. CDR1 MDHEN and CDR2 SYDVKM come from the germline V gene. This CDR3 comprises 16 residues. Here the CDR3 DNA reads TGTGCCAGCAGCCCTCAGGGCAGGGGAATTTATTCACCCCTCCACTTT. Translation gives CASSPQGRGIYSPLHF.

In its sample, this clone was seen a few times. The chain is built from TRBV2 and TRBJ2-2, with D possibly TRBD2 on 6 matching bases. Trimming took 8 bases from V and 1 from J, leaving 14 bases between them. The length of the CDR3 is 15 residues. From germline, CDR1 is SNHLY and CDR2 FYNNEI. This chain's CDR3 is CASHGGILNTGELFF. In nucleotides, the CDR3 is TGTGCCAGCCATGGAGGGATTTTGAACACCGGGGAGCTGTTTTTT.

This chain connects TRBV20-1 to TRBJ1-1, with D unresolved. From germline, CDR1 is DFQATT and CDR2 SNEGSKA (reference sequence). V gave up 5 bases and J gave up 7 bases, with 11 bases separating them. This CDR3 contains 11 residues. The CDR3 region has the DNA TGCAGTGCTGACCGGGATATTGAAGCTTTCTTT. Protein sequence: CSADRDIEAFF.

The J gene is TRBJ1-1, the V gene TRBV7-9; D gene ambiguous. This CDR3 is 15 amino acids long. The V gene lost 8 bases and the J gene lost 3 bases, with 19 bases spanning the gap. Germline V gene sequence: CDR1 SEHNR, CDR2 FQNEAQ (reference sequence). The CDR3 protein is CASRYWAGRDTEAFF. CDR3 DNA sequence: TGTGCCAGCCGTTATTGGGCGGGGAGGGACACTGAAGCTTTCTTT.

The chain uses TRBV6-2 or TRBV6-3 and TRBJ2-4; no clear D. Trimming stripped 2 bases from V and 6 bases from J, with 8 bases between. CDR3 length: 13 amino acids. Looked up from germline, CDR1 is MNHEY and CDR2 is SVGEGT. The CDR3 nucleotides read TGTGCCAGCAGTTACCAGGTGGGAAACATTCAGTACTTC. Amino acids: CASSYQVGNIQYF.

This chain connects TRBV4-3 to TRBJ1-2; TRBD1 matches at 9 bases. The CDR3 totals 17 residues. V was clipped by 0 bases and J by 4 bases; unmatched bases: 9. The germline V gene has CDR1 LGHNA and CDR2 YSLEER. CDR3 in DNA: TGCGCCAGCAGCCAAGATTTGGGGACAGGGATTACCTATGGCTACACCTTC. Protein sequence: CASSQDLGTGITYGYTF.

J is TRBJ2-5 and V is TRBV7-9; a possible D gene is TRBD1 (6 bases). Trimming stripped 3 bases from V and 3 bases from J, with 14 bases between. Germline V CDR1 and CDR2: SEHNR, FQNEAQ (reference sequence). This CDR3 contains 15 residues. The CDR3 region is CASSFGGAREETQYF. CDR3 sequence (DNA): TGTGCCAGCAGCTTTGGGGGCGCGAGGGAAGAGACCCAGTACTTC.